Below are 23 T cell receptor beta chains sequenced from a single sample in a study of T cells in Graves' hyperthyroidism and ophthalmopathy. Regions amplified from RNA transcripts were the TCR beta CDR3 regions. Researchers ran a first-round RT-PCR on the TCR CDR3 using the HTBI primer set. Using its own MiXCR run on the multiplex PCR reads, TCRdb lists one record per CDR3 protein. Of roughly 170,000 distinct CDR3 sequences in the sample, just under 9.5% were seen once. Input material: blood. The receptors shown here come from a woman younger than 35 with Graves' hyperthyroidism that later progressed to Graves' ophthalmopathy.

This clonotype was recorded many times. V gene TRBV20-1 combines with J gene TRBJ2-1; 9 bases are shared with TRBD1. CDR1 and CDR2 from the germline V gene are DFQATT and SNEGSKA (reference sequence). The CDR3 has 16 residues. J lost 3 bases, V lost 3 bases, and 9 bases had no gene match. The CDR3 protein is CSARGRDRVYYNEQFF. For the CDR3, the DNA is TGCAGTGCTAGGGGGCGGGACAGGGTATACTACAATGAGCAGTTCTTC.

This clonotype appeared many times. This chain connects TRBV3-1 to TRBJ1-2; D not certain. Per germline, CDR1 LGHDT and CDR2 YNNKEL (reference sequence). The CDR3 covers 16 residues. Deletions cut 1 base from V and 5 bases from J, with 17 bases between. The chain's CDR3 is CASSQASTLRAYGYTF. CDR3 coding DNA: TGTGCCAGCAGCCAAGCATCGACCTTGAGGGCTTATGGCTACACCTTC.

CDR3 residues: CASSGGTSGRVYNEQFF. For the CDR3, the DNA is TGCGCCAGCAGCGGGGGGACTAGCGGGAGGGTATATAATGAGCAGTTCTTC. J is TRBJ2-1 and V is TRBV5-1; 16 nucleotides match TRBD2. V was clipped by 4 bases and J by 7 bases; unmatched bases: 8. The CDR3 extends over 17 amino acids. Germline V CDR1 and CDR2: SGHRS, YFSETQ.

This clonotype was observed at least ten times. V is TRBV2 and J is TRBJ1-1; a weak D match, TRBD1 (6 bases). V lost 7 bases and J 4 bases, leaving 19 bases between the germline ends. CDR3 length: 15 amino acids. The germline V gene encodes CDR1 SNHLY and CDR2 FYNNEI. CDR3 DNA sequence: TGTGCCAGCACCAAAGAGGGGGGGCAAGTCACTGAAGCTTTCTTT. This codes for CASTKEGGQVTEAFF. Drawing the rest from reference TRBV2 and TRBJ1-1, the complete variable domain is EPEVTQTPSHQVTQMGQEVILRCVPISNHLYFYWYRQILGQKVEFLVSFYNNEISEKSEIFDDQFSVERPDGSNFTLKIRSTKLEDSAMYFCASTKEGGQVTEAFFGQGTRLTVV.

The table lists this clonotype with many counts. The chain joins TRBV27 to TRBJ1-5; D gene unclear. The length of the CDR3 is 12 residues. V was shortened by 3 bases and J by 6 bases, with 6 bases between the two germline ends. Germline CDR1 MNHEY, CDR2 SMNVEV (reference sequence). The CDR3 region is CASSFFGQPQHF. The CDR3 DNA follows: TGTGCCAGCAGTTTCTTCGGTCAGCCCCAGCATTTT.

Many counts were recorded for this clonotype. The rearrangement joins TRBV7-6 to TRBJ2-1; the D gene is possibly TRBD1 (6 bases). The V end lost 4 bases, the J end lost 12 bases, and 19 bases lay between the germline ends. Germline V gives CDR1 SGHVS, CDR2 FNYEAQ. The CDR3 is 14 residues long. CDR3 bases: TGTGCCAGCAGCTCGTCTCAGGGGAAGGCGGGGCAGTTCTTC. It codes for CASSSSQGKAGQFF.

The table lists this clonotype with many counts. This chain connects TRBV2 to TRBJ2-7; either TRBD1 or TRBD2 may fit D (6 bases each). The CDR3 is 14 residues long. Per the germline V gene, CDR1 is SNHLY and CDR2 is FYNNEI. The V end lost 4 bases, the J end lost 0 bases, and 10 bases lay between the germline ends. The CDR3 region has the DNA TGTGCCAGCAGTGCGGGGGCGAGCTCCTACGAGCAGTACTTC. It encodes CASSAGASSYEQYF.

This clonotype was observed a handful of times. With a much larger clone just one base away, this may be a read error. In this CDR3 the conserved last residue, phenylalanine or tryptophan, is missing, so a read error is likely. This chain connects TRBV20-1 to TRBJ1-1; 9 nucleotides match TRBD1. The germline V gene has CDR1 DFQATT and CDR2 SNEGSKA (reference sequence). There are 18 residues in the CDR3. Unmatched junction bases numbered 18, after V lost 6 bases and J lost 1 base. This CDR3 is CSAWRPAPPGQGNTEAFS. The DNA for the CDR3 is TGCAGTGCCTGGAGGCCCGCCCCACCGGGACAGGGGAACACTGAAGCTTTCTCT.

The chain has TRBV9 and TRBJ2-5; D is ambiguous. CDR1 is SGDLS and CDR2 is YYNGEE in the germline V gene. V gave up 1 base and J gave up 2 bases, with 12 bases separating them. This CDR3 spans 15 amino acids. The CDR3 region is CASSVSGSRQETQYF. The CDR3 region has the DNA TGTGCCAGCAGCGTATCAGGCTCAAGACAAGAGACCCAGTACTTC.

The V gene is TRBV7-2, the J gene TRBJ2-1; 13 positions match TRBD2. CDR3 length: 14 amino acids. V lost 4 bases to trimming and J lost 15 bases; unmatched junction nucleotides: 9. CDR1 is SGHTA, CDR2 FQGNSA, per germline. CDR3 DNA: TGTGCCAGCAGCTATCTGGGACTAGCGGGATCCCTGTTCTTC. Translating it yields CASSYLGLAGSLFF.

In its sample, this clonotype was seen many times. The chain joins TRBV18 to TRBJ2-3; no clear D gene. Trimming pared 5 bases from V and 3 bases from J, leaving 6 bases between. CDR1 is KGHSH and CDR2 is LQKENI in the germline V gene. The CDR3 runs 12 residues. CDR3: CASSTQTDTQYF. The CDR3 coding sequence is TGTGCCAGCTCAACTCAAACAGATACGCAGTATTTT.

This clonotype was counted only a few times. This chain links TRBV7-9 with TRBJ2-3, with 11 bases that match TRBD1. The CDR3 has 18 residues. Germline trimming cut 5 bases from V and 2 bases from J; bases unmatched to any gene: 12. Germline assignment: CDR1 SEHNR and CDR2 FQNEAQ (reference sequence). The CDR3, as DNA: TGTGCCAGCAGCCACGGGACAGGGGGATTTTCCTACACAGATACGCAGTATTTT. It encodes CASSHGTGGFSYTDTQYF.

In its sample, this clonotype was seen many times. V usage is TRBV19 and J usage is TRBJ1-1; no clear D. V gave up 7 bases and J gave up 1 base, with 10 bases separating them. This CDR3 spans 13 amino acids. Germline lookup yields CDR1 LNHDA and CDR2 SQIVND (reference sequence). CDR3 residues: CASNRNRNTEAFF. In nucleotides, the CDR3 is TGTGCCAGTAACCGCAACAGGAACACTGAAGCTTTCTTT.

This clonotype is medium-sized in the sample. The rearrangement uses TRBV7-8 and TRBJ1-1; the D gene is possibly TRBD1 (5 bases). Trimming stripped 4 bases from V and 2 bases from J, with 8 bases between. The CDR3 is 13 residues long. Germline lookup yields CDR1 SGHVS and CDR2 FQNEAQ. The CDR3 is CASSWTPNTEAFF. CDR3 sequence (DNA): TGTGCCAGCAGCTGGACACCTAACACTGAAGCTTTCTTT.

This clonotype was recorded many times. The CDR3 DNA reads as TGTGCCTGGATGTTGACCGACTCCTACAATGAGCAGTTCTTC. Translating it yields CAWMLTDSYNEQFF. The rearrangement uses TRBV30 and TRBJ2-1; unclear D gene. Deletions cut 4 bases from V and 0 bases from J, with 10 bases between. The CDR3 totals 14 residues. Germline V gene data show CDR1 as GTSNPN and CDR2 as SVGIG (reference sequence). Together with reference TRBV30 and TRBJ2-1, the CDR3 gives the full variable domain: SQTIHQWPATLVQPVGSPLSLECTVEGTSNPNLYWYRQAAGRGLQLLFYSVGIGQISSEVPQNLSASRPQDRQFILSSKKLLLSDSGFYLCAWMLTDSYNEQFFGPGTRLTVL.

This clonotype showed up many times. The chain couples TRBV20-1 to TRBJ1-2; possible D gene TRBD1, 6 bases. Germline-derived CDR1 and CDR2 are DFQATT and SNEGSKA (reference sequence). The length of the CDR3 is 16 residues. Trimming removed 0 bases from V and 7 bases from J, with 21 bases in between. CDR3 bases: TGCAGTGCTAGAGATGGACAGTGGGGGGCTATTCGTGGCTACACCTTC. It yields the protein CSARDGQWGAIRGYTF.

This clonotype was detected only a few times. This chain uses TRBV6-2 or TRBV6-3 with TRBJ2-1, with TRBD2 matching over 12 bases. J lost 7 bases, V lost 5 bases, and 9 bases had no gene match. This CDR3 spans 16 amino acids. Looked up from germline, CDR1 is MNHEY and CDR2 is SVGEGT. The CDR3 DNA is TGTGCCAGCAGTCCCCTCGGACTAGCGGGGAGGAATGAGCAGTTCTTC. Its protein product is CASSPLGLAGRNEQFF.

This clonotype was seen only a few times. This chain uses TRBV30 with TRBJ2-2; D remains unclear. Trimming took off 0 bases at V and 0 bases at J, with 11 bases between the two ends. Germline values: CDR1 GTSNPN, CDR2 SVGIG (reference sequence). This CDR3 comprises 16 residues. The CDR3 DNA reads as TGTGCCTGGAGTGTAGGAATCAGAGCGAACACCGGGGAGCTGTTTTTT. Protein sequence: CAWSVGIRANTGELFF.

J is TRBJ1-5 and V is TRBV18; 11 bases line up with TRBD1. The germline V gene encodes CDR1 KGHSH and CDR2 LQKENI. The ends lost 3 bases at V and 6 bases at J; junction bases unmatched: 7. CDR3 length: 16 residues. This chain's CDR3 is CASSPTGTGGTQPQHF. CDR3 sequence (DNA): TGTGCCAGCTCACCCACAGGGACAGGGGGGACTCAGCCCCAGCATTTT.

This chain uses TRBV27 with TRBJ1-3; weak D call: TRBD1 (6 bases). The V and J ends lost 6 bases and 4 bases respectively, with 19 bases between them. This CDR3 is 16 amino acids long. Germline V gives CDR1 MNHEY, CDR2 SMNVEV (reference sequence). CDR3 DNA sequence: TGTGCCAGCAGCATGGGACACCCCTCGAAGGGAAACACCATATATTTT. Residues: CASSMGHPSKGNTIYF.

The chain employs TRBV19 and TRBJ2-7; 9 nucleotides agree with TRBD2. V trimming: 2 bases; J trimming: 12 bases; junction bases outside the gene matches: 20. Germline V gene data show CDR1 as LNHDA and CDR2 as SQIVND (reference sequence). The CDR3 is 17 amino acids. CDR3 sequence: CASSIKAGGPITIPLYF. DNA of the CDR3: TGTGCCAGTAGTATAAAGGCGGGAGGGCCCATTACAATTCCGCTGTACTTC. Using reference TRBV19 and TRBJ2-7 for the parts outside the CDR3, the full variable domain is DGGITQSPKYLFRKEGQNVTLSCEQNLNHDAMYWYRQDPGQGLRLIYYSQIVNDFQKGDIAEGYSVSREKKESFPLTVTSAQKNPTAFYLCASSIKAGGPITIPLYFGPGTRLTVT.

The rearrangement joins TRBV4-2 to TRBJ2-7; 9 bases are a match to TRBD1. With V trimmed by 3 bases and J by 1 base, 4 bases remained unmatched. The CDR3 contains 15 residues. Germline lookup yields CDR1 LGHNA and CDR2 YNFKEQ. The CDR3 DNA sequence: TGTGCCAGCAGCCACGAACAGGGGGCATCCTACGAGCAGTACTTC. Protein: CASSHEQGASYEQYF.

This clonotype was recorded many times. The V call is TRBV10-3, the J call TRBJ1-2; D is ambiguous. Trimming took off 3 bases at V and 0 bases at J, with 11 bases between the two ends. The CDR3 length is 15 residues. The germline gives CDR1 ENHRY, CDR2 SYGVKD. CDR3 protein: CAISDRGRSNYGYTF. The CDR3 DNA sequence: TGTGCCATCAGTGATAGAGGTCGGTCTAACTATGGCTACACCTTC.